This TCR beta chain was profiled in a study of identical twins. This CDR3 is built from 16 residues. Germline lookup yields CDR1 SGHKS and CDR2 YYEKEE (reference sequence). The ends were cut back, 0 bases at V and 0 bases at J, with 9 bases in the middle. Template switching supplied a universal primer site; unique molecular identifiers were carried on the cDNA. TCRdb re-derived calls from the 5' RACE reads in MiXCR, one entry per CDR3 protein. The data contain around 470,000 distinct CDR3 sequences, approximately 14% of them singletons. Healthy Caucasians alone served as donors. These sequences were also reported in another study, on yellow fever vaccine responses in identical twins. From that paper: Twins' vaccine T cell responses reportedly seemed partly convergent and partly personalized.

The sample taken for sequencing was CD4+ T cells sorted from blood. The clonotype originates from a woman aged 18-29 years in good health. The chain combines TRBV5-5 with TRBJ2-2; D call uncertain. CDR3 DNA: TGTGCCAGCAGCTTGGGCGTCGCGCCGAACACCGGGGAGCTGTTTTTT. Amino acid sequence: CASSLGVAPNTGELFF.